A single sample is the source of the 22 T cell receptor beta chains below, sequenced in a study of spatial heterogeneity in lung cancer. Time point in this sample: sample taken at primary tumor resection. The input material, whole RNA from tumor, nontumor lung or frozen PBMC, was sequenced unsorted. MiXCR was run by TCRdb on the 5' RACE reads, yielding one entry per CDR3 protein. The sample carries approximately 44,000 distinct CDR3 sequences, about 13% recorded once. Source: PBMCs, taken at surgery. The source of these receptors is a male donor with early-stage non-small cell lung cancer.

This clonotype has only a few counts. This sequence joins TRBV7-8 and TRBJ2-3; unclear D gene. The CDR3 has 12 amino acids. The V gene lost 5 bases and the J gene lost 4 bases, with 7 bases spanning the gap. Germline CDR1 reads SGHVS; CDR2 reads FQNEAQ. CDR3: CASSPGADTQYF. In nucleotides, the CDR3 is TGTGCCAGCAGCCCCGGAGCAGATACGCAGTATTTT.

The chain has TRBV20-1 and TRBJ1-5; D might be TRBD1 (5 bases). This CDR3 is 15 amino acids long. The V end was cut by 3 bases, the J end by 5 bases, with 17 bases between. CDR1 DFQATT and CDR2 SNEGSKA come from the germline V gene (reference sequence). CDR3 region: CSASVGGVRYQPQHF. Written as DNA, the CDR3 is TGCAGTGCTAGTGTCGGGGGAGTCCGTTATCAGCCCCAGCATTTT.

V gene TRBV28 combines with J gene TRBJ2-1; TRBD2 aligns across 10 bases. The germline gives CDR1 MDHEN, CDR2 SYDVKM. V shed 7 bases, J shed 4 bases, and the junction held 4 bases outside the gene matches. The CDR3 covers 14 residues. The CDR3 region has the DNA TGTGCCAGCACCCTAGCGGGAGCTTACAATGAGCAGTTCTTC. Amino acid sequence: CASTLAGAYNEQFF. The complete variable domain, with remaining parts taken from reference TRBV28 and TRBJ2-1, reads DVKVTQSSRYLVKRTGEKVFLECVQDMDHENMFWYRQDPGLGLRLIYFSYDVKMKEKGDIPEGYSVSREKKERFSLILESASTNQTSMYLCASTLAGAYNEQFFGPGTRLTVL.

This clonotype was found many times. V and J are TRBV27 and TRBJ2-2, with 9 bases that match TRBD1. CDR3 length equals 15 residues. V was clipped by 2 bases and J by 6 bases; unmatched bases: 4. Germline V gene data show CDR1 as MNHEY and CDR2 as SMNVEV (reference sequence). The CDR3 bases are TGTGCCAGCAGTTTAACTACAGGGGGCCCCGGGGAGCTGTTTTTT. Its protein is CASSLTTGGPGELFF.

J is TRBJ1-6 and V is TRBV18; D possibly corresponds to TRBD1 (5 bases). V was clipped by 6 bases and J by 5 bases, with 20 bases between them. In germline, CDR1 is KGHSH, CDR2 LQKENI. The length of the CDR3 is 17 residues. The CDR3 loop is CASSLDVGAIDNSPLHF. The DNA of the CDR3 is TGTGCCAGCTCCCTGGACGTCGGGGCGATAGATAATTCACCCCTCCACTTT.

V usage is TRBV24-1 and J usage is TRBJ2-2; the match to TRBD2 covers 7 bases. V was pared by 5 bases and J by 2 bases, with 10 bases of the junction left unmatched. Germline loops: CDR1 KGHDR, CDR2 SFDVKD. The CDR3 length is 17 residues. The CDR3 spells CATSAYGEGRNTGELFF. The CDR3 coding sequence is TGTGCCACCAGTGCCTATGGGGAGGGGAGAAACACCGGGGAGCTGTTTTTT.

This clonotype was found a few times. This rearrangement joins TRBV7-9 to TRBJ1-1, with D perhaps matching TRBD1 (5 bases). Looked up from germline, CDR1 is SEHNR and CDR2 is FQNEAQ (reference sequence). The CDR3 runs to 14 residues. Trimming stripped 7 bases from V and 1 base from J, with 13 bases between. This CDR3 reads CASNLGLANTEAFF. The DNA of the CDR3 is TGTGCCAGCAACCTGGGACTGGCGAACACTGAAGCTTTCTTT.

This chain connects TRBV10-3 to TRBJ1-1, with D possibly matching TRBD1 (6 bases). The CDR3 extends over 15 amino acids. V lost 7 bases, J lost 3 bases, and 18 bases lay in between. The germline V gene encodes CDR1 ENHRY and CDR2 SYGVKD. The CDR3: CAIKGGRVVDTEAFF. Here the CDR3 DNA reads TGTGCCATCAAGGGGGGGCGGGTTGTGGACACTGAAGCTTTCTTT.

The CDR3 DNA is TGTGCCAGCAGCACAATGACAGAGTACTCCTACGAGCAGTACTTC. This codes for CASSTMTEYSYEQYF. The chain carries TRBV7-9 and TRBJ2-7; D is possibly TRBD1 (5 bases). Germline-derived CDR1 and CDR2 are SEHNR and FQNEAQ (reference sequence). The V and J ends lost 5 bases and 0 bases respectively, with 14 bases between them. The CDR3 is 15 amino acids.

The chain is built from TRBV5-1 and TRBJ1-2; 11 positions match TRBD1. V lost 4 bases to trimming and J lost 10 bases; unmatched junction nucleotides: 9. Germline CDR1 SGHRS, CDR2 YFSETQ. The CDR3 consists of 14 residues. CDR3 region: CASSPGTGGFDYTF. In DNA, the CDR3 is TGCGCCAGCAGCCCGGGGACAGGGGGTTTCGACTACACCTTC. The full variable domain, completed using reference TRBV5-1 and TRBJ1-2, is KAGVTQTPRYLIKTRGQQVTLSCSPISGHRSVSWYQQTPGQGLQFLFEYFSETQRNKGNFPGRFSGRQFSNSRSEMNVSTLELGDSALYLCASSPGTGGFDYTFGSGTRLTVV.

This rearrangement joins TRBV6-6 to TRBJ2-1, with TRBD2 as a possible D gene (6 bases). Trimming took 4 bases from V and 0 from J, leaving 10 bases between them. Per germline, CDR1 MNHNY and CDR2 SVGAGI (reference sequence). The CDR3 length is 15 residues. The CDR3, as DNA: TGTGCCAGCAGTTTGGGACTGAGCTCCTACAATGAGCAGTTCTTC. Translated, it gives CASSLGLSSYNEQFF.

This clonotype was seen ten or more times. The chain is built from TRBV12-3 or TRBV12-4 and TRBJ2-3; tentative D call: TRBD2 (6 bases). This CDR3 region has 14 residues. V lost 6 bases to trimming and J lost 6 bases, with 16 bases between them. CDR3 loop: CASRFMGSGDTQYF. The CDR3 DNA is TGTGCCAGCAGATTCATGGGGAGCGGGGATACGCAGTATTTT.

This clonotype was found many times. The chain has TRBV20-1 and TRBJ2-1, with TRBD2 identical over 9 bases. V was pared by 7 bases and J by 0 bases, with 4 bases of the junction left unmatched. Germline CDR1 reads DFQATT; CDR2 reads SNEGSKA (reference sequence). The CDR3 contains 14 residues. Here the CDR3 DNA reads TGCAGTGTGCCGGGACTAGCCTCCTACAATGAGCAGTTCTTC. Translation: CSVPGLASYNEQFF.

The J gene is TRBJ2-1, the V gene TRBV5-1, with 12 bases identical to TRBD2. The CDR3 loop spans 14 amino acids. V lost 4 bases and J lost 7; bases outside the gene matches: 3. From germline, CDR1 is SGHRS and CDR2 YFSETQ. DNA for the CDR3: TGCGCCAGCAGCCCAGGGACTAGCGGGAATGAGCAGTTCTTC. Translating it yields CASSPGTSGNEQFF.

This clonotype was counted only a few times. The V and J genes are TRBV2 and TRBJ1-2; D is perhaps TRBD1 (5 bases). The germline V gene has CDR1 SNHLY and CDR2 FYNNEI. The V gene lost 6 bases and the J gene lost 4 bases, with 12 bases spanning the gap. This CDR3 has 13 amino acids. Written as DNA, the CDR3 is TGTGCCAGCAGCCCAGGGATGGGCTATGGCTACACCTTC. Translation gives CASSPGMGYGYTF.

The sample holds a few counts of this clonotype. This sequence joins TRBV27 and TRBJ1-5; D gene uncertain. From germline, CDR1 is MNHEY and CDR2 SMNVEV (reference sequence). V was cut by 2 bases and J by 0 bases, with 5 bases left in between. The CDR3 consists of 14 residues. Here the CDR3 reads CASSLMLSNQPQHF. CDR3 DNA: TGTGCCAGCAGTTTAATGCTTAGCAATCAGCCCCAGCATTTT.

In this sample, this clonotype turned up a few times. This sequence joins TRBV27 and TRBJ2-2, with 9 bases identical to TRBD2. V gave up 3 bases and J gave up 7 bases; unmatched junction bases: 3. CDR3 length: 14 amino acids. Germline loops: CDR1 MNHEY, CDR2 SMNVEV (reference sequence). This CDR3 is CASSFLAGVGELFF. The CDR3 DNA follows: TGTGCCAGCAGTTTTTTAGCGGGAGTCGGGGAGCTGTTTTTT.

This chain uses TRBV3-1 with TRBJ1-1, with D possibly matching TRBD1 (6 bases). This CDR3 contains 14 residues. V was clipped by 3 bases and J by 5 bases, with 13 bases between them. The V gene's germline CDR1 is LGHDT and CDR2 YNNKEL (reference sequence). The CDR3 bases are TGTGCCAGCAGCCAGCGGCAGGGGATTACTGAAGCTTTCTTT. The encoded protein is CASSQRQGITEAFF.

This clonotype has ten or more counts. The chain recombines TRBV5-4 with TRBJ2-5; a possible D gene is TRBD1 (5 bases). V shed 3 bases and J shed 5 bases, with 11 bases lying between them. Germline V gene lookup returns CDR1 SGHNT and CDR2 YYREEE (reference sequence). The CDR3 length is 13 residues. The CDR3 here is CASSSPQGETQYF. CDR3 DNA sequence: TGTGCCAGCAGCTCGCCCCAGGGTGAGACCCAGTACTTC.

The gene calls are TRBV20-1 and TRBJ1-2; D possibly corresponds to TRBD1 (5 bases). This CDR3 has 14 residues. Trimming shortened V by 1 base and J by 2 bases, and 11 bases separated the two germline ends. The germline CDR1 and CDR2 sequences are DFQATT and SNEGSKA (reference sequence). CDR3 residues: CSARGDSLNYGYTF. Here the CDR3 DNA reads TGCAGTGCTAGAGGAGACAGCCTGAACTATGGCTACACCTTC.

A note on this clonotype: A much larger clone sits a single nucleotide away, making a read error possible. V gene TRBV5-5 combines with J gene TRBJ2-7; D might be TRBD1 (5 bases). The CDR3 sequence is 12 residues long. V was cut by 2 bases and J by 3 bases, with 6 bases left in between. Germline CDR1 is SGHKS and CDR2 is YYEKEE (reference sequence). The CDR3 DNA is TGTGCCAGCAGCTTCACAGGCTACGAGCAGTACTTC. This encodes CASSFTGYEQYF. Together with reference TRBV5-5 and TRBJ2-7, the CDR3 gives the full variable domain: DAGVTQSPTHLIKTRGQQVTLRCSPISGHKSVSWYQQVLGQGPQFIFQYYEKEERGRGNFPDRFSARQFPNYSSELNVNALLLGDSALYLCASSFTGYEQYFGPGTRLTVT.

The chain employs TRBV19 and TRBJ1-6, with a weak D call TRBD1 (5 bases). The V gene's germline CDR1 is LNHDA and CDR2 SQIVND (reference sequence). The V end lost 2 bases, the J end lost 8 bases, and 13 bases lay between the germline ends. The CDR3 is 15 residues long. As DNA, the CDR3 is TGTGCCAGTAGTATATATCCGGGGACGGATTCACCCCTCCACTTT. Protein: CASSIYPGTDSPLHF. The full variable domain, with the rest looked up from reference TRBV19 and TRBJ1-6, is DGGITQSPKYLFRKEGQNVTLSCEQNLNHDAMYWYRQDPGQGLRLIYYSQIVNDFQKGDIAEGYSVSREKKESFPLTVTSAQKNPTAFYLCASSIYPGTDSPLHFGNGTRLTVT.